A single sample is the source of the 20 T cell receptor beta chains below, sequenced in a study of blood T cells in healthy people across ages. Alongside a J-beta primer mix, a sample-barcoded 5' primer served in a second PCR lasting about 7 to 11 cycles. From the 5' RACE reads, TCRdb called clonotypes with MiXCR, one entry per CDR3 protein. The repertoire consists of about 930,000 distinct CDR3 sequences, with under 35% occurring once and the leading ten covering 10%. The same sample was also studied in work on T cells of mothers and their children.

Sequencing was carried out using blood. All receptors derive from a woman in her thirties or forties in good health.

A word on this clonotype: At one of its ends the junction is not consistent with the germline gene, which may arise from a read error. The rearrangement joins TRBV20-1 to TRBJ2-1; tentatively, D is TRBD2 (5 bases). The CDR3 totals 12 residues. Germline V gives CDR1 DFQATT, CDR2 SNEGSKA (reference sequence). DNA for the CDR3: TGCGGTGCTGGACTCCACGGGAATGAGCAGTTCTTC. Its protein is CGAGLHGNEQFF.

This clonotype showed up many times. The chain carries TRBV20-1 and TRBJ1-2; 11 bases line up with TRBD1. The ends lost 3 bases at V and 2 bases at J; junction bases unmatched: 5. Germline V gene sequence: CDR1 DFQATT, CDR2 SNEGSKA (reference sequence). The CDR3 extends over 15 amino acids. In DNA, the CDR3 is TGCAGTGCTAGGGGCGGACAGGGGGCGAACTATGGCTACACCTTC. Protein: CSARGGQGANYGYTF.

A note on this clonotype: A read error may be the cause here, since a much bigger clone is one base away. The chain joins TRBV20-1 to TRBJ2-3; D uncertain. Per the germline V gene, CDR1 is DFQATT and CDR2 is SNEGSKA (reference sequence). This CDR3 is built from 16 residues. The CDR3: CGARKLLRTGTDTQYF. CDR3 bases: TGCGGTGCTAGAAAACTCCTAAGGACGGGCACAGATACGCAGTATTTT.

This rearrangement joins TRBV9 to TRBJ2-1; 10 bases agree with TRBD2. The CDR3 is made up of 15 amino acids. Trimming removed 4 bases from V and 4 bases from J; junction bases left unmatched: 5. From germline, CDR1 is SGDLS and CDR2 YYNGEE. The CDR3 reads CASSNSGGFYNEQFF. DNA of the CDR3: TGTGCCAGCAGCAATAGCGGGGGGTTTTACAATGAGCAGTTCTTC. The variable domain in full, completed from reference TRBV9 and TRBJ2-1, reads DSGVTQTPKHLITATGQRVTLRCSPRSGDLSVYWYQQSLDQGLQFLIQYYNGEERAKGNILERFSAQQFPDLHSELNLSSLELGDSALYFCASSNSGGFYNEQFFGPGTRLTVL.

This clonotype was counted ten times or more. The CDR3 nucleotides are TGTGCCAGCAGTCGGACAGTGGTACGCGAGCAGTACTTC. Its protein product is CASSRTVVREQYF. The chain combines TRBV6-2 or TRBV6-3 with TRBJ2-7; a weak D match, TRBD1 (6 bases). Germline CDR1 reads MNHEY; CDR2 reads SVGEGT. Deletions cut 5 bases from V and 6 bases from J, with 14 bases between. This CDR3 is 13 amino acids long.

This clonotype was picked up many times. This chain links TRBV7-2 with TRBJ2-5, with 9 bases that match TRBD2. V gave up 5 bases and J gave up 5 bases; unmatched junction bases: 9. CDR3 length equals 15 residues. CDR1 is SGHTA, CDR2 FQGNSA, per germline. Here the CDR3 reads CASSPPGTSSETQYF. Here the CDR3 DNA reads TGTGCCAGCAGCCCCCCCGGGACTAGCAGCGAGACCCAGTACTTC.

This clonotype came up many times. The chain links TRBV6-6 to TRBJ1-2; D is perhaps TRBD1 (5 bases). V was cut by 0 bases and J by 6 bases, with 5 bases left in between. Germline V gives CDR1 MNHNY, CDR2 SVGAGI (reference sequence). The CDR3 consists of 12 residues. CDR3 loop: CASSYSGDGYTF. The CDR3 DNA reads as TGTGCCAGCAGTTACTCGGGGGATGGCTACACCTTC.

A few counts support this clonotype. The chain has TRBV7-2 and TRBJ2-5; 9 positions agree with TRBD2. Germline V gene data show CDR1 as SGHTA and CDR2 as FQGNSA. The CDR3 is 15 residues long. V trimming: 6 bases; J trimming: 1 base; junction bases outside the gene matches: 6. The CDR3 loop reads CASSASSGAQETQYF. CDR3 nucleotides: TGTGCCAGCAGTGCGTCTAGCGGGGCCCAAGAGACCCAGTACTTC.

A remark on this clonotype: Its ends do not fully match the called genes, so a read error is possible. The chain carries TRBV20-1 and TRBJ2-1; 8 bases are shared with TRBD2. Germline V gives CDR1 DFQATT, CDR2 SNEGSKA (reference sequence). This CDR3 is built from 18 residues. CDR3 sequence reads: CSARNVYGGGSSYNERFF. The CDR3 region has the DNA TGCAGTGCTAGGAATGTTTATGGCGGGGGGAGTTCCTACAATGAGCGGTTCTTC.

A word on this clonotype: This sequence may be a read error, since a much larger clone differs from it by one base. The chain carries TRBV28 and TRBJ2-5; 8 bases fit TRBD1. Trimming removed 5 bases from V and 11 bases from J; junction bases left unmatched: 19. CDR1 is MDHEN, CDR2 SYDVKM, per germline. The CDR3 has 16 residues. The CDR3 sequence: CASSPPPGTGTYKQYF. The CDR3 nucleotides are TGTGCCAGCAGTCCTCCCCCCGGGACAGGTACCTACAAGCAGTACTTC.

In its sample, this clonotype was seen a few times. The chain uses TRBV27 and TRBJ1-6, with D uncertain. The germline CDR1 and CDR2 sequences are MNHEY and SMNVEV (reference sequence). The CDR3 consists of 15 residues. V lost 2 bases, J lost 7 bases, and 12 bases lay in between. CDR3 in amino acids: CASSLEEGGNSPLHF. The CDR3 nucleotides read TGTGCCAGCAGTTTAGAAGAGGGCGGGAATTCACCCCTCCACTTT.

This rearrangement joins TRBV5-6 to TRBJ2-5; tentatively, D is TRBD1 (7 bases). CDR1 is SGHDT and CDR2 is YYEEEE in the germline V gene. CDR3 length: 13 residues. V was shortened by 6 bases and J by 3 bases, with 12 bases between the two germline ends. The CDR3 DNA reads TGTGCCAGCATCCGCGGGACAGAAGAGACCCAGTACTTC. This gives the protein CASIRGTEETQYF.

This clonotype was recorded a few times. This chain joins TRBV24-1 and TRBJ2-7, with a weak D call TRBD1 (6 bases). Germline V gene sequence: CDR1 KGHDR, CDR2 SFDVKD. V lost 6 bases to trimming and J lost 2 bases, with 16 bases between them. CDR3 length: 15 amino acids. CDR3: CATSSSEAGAYEQYF. The CDR3 nucleotides read TGTGCCACCAGTTCTTCGGAGGCAGGGGCCTACGAGCAGTACTTC.

The V and J genes are TRBV14 and TRBJ1-1; D not resolved. The V gene lost 1 base and the J gene lost 1 base, with 13 bases spanning the gap. Per germline, CDR1 SGHDN and CDR2 FVKESK. The CDR3 extends over 16 amino acids. In DNA, the CDR3 is TGTGCCAGCAGCCAAGGAACTGAAAGTGCGAACACTGAAGCTTTCTTT. Its translation: CASSQGTESANTEAFF.

The chain links TRBV10-3 to TRBJ2-1; TRBD2 agrees at 8 bases. After removal of 7 bases from V and 6 bases from J, the junction contained 2 bases not matched to a gene. This CDR3 is 12 amino acids long. Germline V gene data show CDR1 as ENHRY and CDR2 as SYGVKD. CDR3 sequence (DNA): TGTGCCATCATGAGCGGGAGCAATGAGCAGTTCTTC. Amino acid sequence: CAIMSGSNEQFF.

A few counts support this clonotype. The gene calls are TRBV7-3 and TRBJ1-2, with D possibly matching TRBD1 (5 bases). Per the germline V gene, CDR1 is SGHTA and CDR2 is FQGTGA. Trimming cost V 4 bases and J 7 bases, with 16 bases left between them. CDR3 size: 14 residues. CDR3: CASSSSPGGFGYTF. The CDR3 coding sequence is TGTGCCAGCAGCTCCTCCCCCGGGGGGTTTGGCTACACCTTC.

This sequence joins TRBV30 and TRBJ1-2; D is uncertain. Trimming removed 0 bases at V and 4 bases at J, with 9 bases between. Germline-derived CDR1 and CDR2 are GTSNPN and SVGIG (reference sequence). The CDR3 spans 13 residues. The DNA of the CDR3 is TGTGCCTGGAGTGTCGGTTACCCCTATGGCTACACCTTC. It codes for CAWSVGYPYGYTF.

The V and J genes are TRBV5-1 and TRBJ2-7; a weak D match, TRBD1 (6 bases). The CDR3 extends over 15 amino acids. Trimming removed 0 bases from V and 2 bases from J, with 12 bases in between. CDR1 is SGHRS and CDR2 is YFSETQ in the germline V gene. CDR3: CASSLAGQTAYEQYF. DNA for the CDR3: TGCGCCAGCAGCTTGGCTGGACAGACAGCCTACGAGCAGTACTTC. Based on the CDR3 plus reference TRBV5-1 and TRBJ2-7, the full variable domain is KAGVTQTPRYLIKTRGQQVTLSCSPISGHRSVSWYQQTPGQGLQFLFEYFSETQRNKGNFPGRFSGRQFSNSRSEMNVSTLELGDSALYLCASSLAGQTAYEQYFGPGTRLTVT.

In this sample, this clonotype turned up many times. The chain has TRBV12-3 or TRBV12-4 and TRBJ2-5, with a weak D call TRBD2 (5 bases). The CDR3 spans 13 residues. Trimming removed 5 bases from V and 7 bases from J, with 14 bases in between. The CDR3 is CASSPADAGTQYF. CDR3 bases: TGTGCCAGCAGTCCCGCGGATGCGGGGACCCAGTACTTC.

The chain joins TRBV24-1 to TRBJ1-2; D gene uncertain. V gave up 4 bases and J gave up 1 base, with 12 bases separating them. CDR1 is KGHDR and CDR2 is SFDVKD in the germline V gene. The CDR3 is made up of 15 amino acids. The CDR3 spells CATSDSLRGNYGYTF. For the CDR3, the DNA is TGTGCCACCAGTGACTCCCTTCGGGGTAACTATGGCTACACCTTC.